These 27 T cell receptor beta chains were all obtained from the same sample, sequenced in a study of blood T cell repertoires in COVID-19. The method was immunoSEQ multiplex PCR; TCRdb's version includes in-frame clones alone and lacks a portion of them. The repertoire holds approximately 220,000 clones, with 83% as singletons. Source material: peripheral blood. These receptors originate from a woman aged 40 to 50 with active or convalescent COVID-19.

The chain is built from TRBV20-1 and TRBJ1-2; 10 positions match TRBD1. With V trimmed by 5 bases and J by 2 bases, 8 bases remained unmatched. The CDR3 consists of 15 residues. CDR1 DFQATT and CDR2 SNEGSKA come from the germline V gene (reference sequence). DNA of the CDR3: TGCAGTGCTCGTGCCGGACAGGGGGAGAACTATGGCTACACCTTC. Its translation is CSARAGQGENYGYTF.

The chain is built from TRBV30 and TRBJ1-4, with 8 bases fitting TRBD1. The germline V gene has CDR1 GTSNPN and CDR2 SVGIG (reference sequence). The CDR3 length is 14 residues. V was clipped by 3 bases and J by 6 bases; unmatched bases: 6. The CDR3 sequence is CAWRGGTGDEKLFF. The CDR3 DNA reads TGTGCCTGGAGAGGGGGGACAGGAGATGAAAAACTGTTTTTT.

This sequence joins TRBV7-8 and TRBJ1-2, with D unresolved. Germline CDR1 reads SGHVS; CDR2 reads FQNEAQ. Trimming stripped 6 bases from V and 7 bases from J, with 18 bases between. This CDR3 spans 14 amino acids. CDR3 nucleotide sequence: TGTGCCAGCAGTTTCAGCGGCCAGTGGGTTGGCTACACCTTC. It is translated as CASSFSGQWVGYTF.

The V gene is TRBV2, the J gene TRBJ2-7; D is perhaps TRBD2 (6 bases). Per germline, CDR1 SNHLY and CDR2 FYNNEI. The CDR3 consists of 15 residues. V lost 5 bases to trimming and J lost 3 bases, with 17 bases between them. The CDR3 loop is CASSSSGTLGYEQYF. CDR3 nucleotides: TGTGCCAGCAGTTCATCCGGGACTCTGGGCTACGAGCAGTACTTC.

The V gene is TRBV6-5, the J gene TRBJ1-1, with D unresolved. CDR3 length: 13 amino acids. The ends were cut back, 7 bases at V and 2 bases at J, with 11 bases in the middle. CDR1 MNHEY and CDR2 SVGAGI come from the germline V gene. CDR3 in DNA: TGTGCCAGCACTCGCGGAGCCAACACTGAAGCTTTCTTT. This translates into CASTRGANTEAFF.

V is TRBV7-8 and J is TRBJ1-4, with D unclear. The CDR3 runs to 13 residues. Germline assignment: CDR1 SGHVS and CDR2 FQNEAQ. V dropped 5 bases and J dropped 7 bases, with 11 bases sitting between them. In DNA, the CDR3 is TGTGCCAGCAGCCCGCGGTCGGTTGAAAAACTGTTTTTT. Translation gives CASSPRSVEKLFF. Full variable domain (missing parts from reference TRBV7-8 and TRBJ1-4): GAGVSQSPRYKVAKRGQDVALRCDPISGHVSLFWYQQALGQGPEFLTYFQNEAQLDKSGLPSDRFFAERPEGSVSTLKIQRTQQEDSAVYLCASSPRSVEKLFFGSGTQLSVL.

The chain has TRBV7-9 and TRBJ1-1, with 10 bases matching TRBD1. The CDR3 runs to 15 residues. Germline CDR1 reads SEHNR; CDR2 reads FQNEAQ (reference sequence). With 5 bases clipped from V and 4 bases from J, the junction kept 7 bases outside the gene matches. The CDR3 region is CASSPRRDRGTEAFF. The CDR3, as DNA: TGTGCCAGCAGCCCCCGTCGGGACAGGGGCACTGAAGCTTTCTTT.

The chain links TRBV7-9 to TRBJ1-2; D is perhaps TRBD1 (5 bases). Germline CDR1 reads SEHNR; CDR2 reads FQNEAQ (reference sequence). Trimming took off 1 base at V and 7 bases at J, with 10 bases between the two ends. The CDR3 extends over 13 amino acids. CDR3 region: CASSLVREGGYTF. The CDR3 coding sequence is TGTGCCAGCAGCTTAGTCAGGGAGGGTGGCTACACCTTC.

The V call is TRBV3-1 (or the pseudogene TRBV3-2), the J call TRBJ1-1; D is ambiguous. The CDR3 extends over 13 amino acids. Germline CDR1 is LGHDT and CDR2 is YNNKEL (reference sequence). V lost 4 bases and J 0 bases, leaving 6 bases between the germline ends. The CDR3 coding sequence is TGTGCCAGCAGCCCCGACATGAACACTGAAGCTTTCTTT. Translation: CASSPDMNTEAFF.

As DNA, the CDR3 is TGTGCCAGCAGCTTGGTGGCAGGTAACGGCTACACCTTC. Amino acids: CASSLVAGNGYTF. V and J are TRBV5-6 and TRBJ1-2; D not resolved. Trimming shortened V by 0 bases and J by 8 bases, and 11 bases separated the two germline ends. CDR1 is SGHDT and CDR2 is YYEEEE in the germline V gene. This CDR3 contains 13 residues.

The chain combines TRBV5-1 with TRBJ1-1; D possibly corresponds to TRBD1 (5 bases). Looked up from germline, CDR1 is SGHRS and CDR2 is YFSETQ. The V end was cut by 4 bases, the J end by 3 bases, with 16 bases between. The CDR3 length is 15 residues. The CDR3 coding sequence is TGCGCCAGCAGCCTGGCTGGGCAGGGATACACTGAAGCTTTCTTT. Translated: CASSLAGQGYTEAFF.

This chain links TRBV4-3 with TRBJ1-1; no reliable D call. Trimming shortened V by 0 bases and J by 2 bases, and 16 bases separated the two germline ends. Germline loops: CDR1 LGHNA, CDR2 YSLEER. The CDR3 sequence is 17 residues long. This CDR3 is CASSQEAGLGLNTEAFF. CDR3 nucleotide sequence: TGCGCCAGCAGCCAAGAGGCGGGGTTGGGTCTAAACACTGAAGCTTTCTTT.

The chain links TRBV30 to TRBJ1-5, with D possibly TRBD1 on 5 matching bases. The CDR3 extends over 13 amino acids. V was clipped by 5 bases and J by 5 bases, with 13 bases between them. Germline CDR1 reads GTSNPN; CDR2 reads SVGIG (reference sequence). The CDR3 DNA follows: TGTGCCTGGGGAGACAGTGAGCATCAGCCCCAGCATTTT. The encoded protein is CAWGDSEHQPQHF.

V is TRBV19 and J is TRBJ1-2, with 9 bases that match TRBD1. The germline CDR1 and CDR2 sequences are LNHDA and SQIVND (reference sequence). The CDR3 is made up of 16 amino acids. V shed 2 bases and J 8 bases; nucleotides not matched to a gene: 12. CDR3 DNA: TGTGCCAGTAGTATATCCGCGGGACAGGGAGGCTTCGGCTACACCTTC. It yields the protein CASSISAGQGGFGYTF.

The chain is built from TRBV6-2 or TRBV6-3 and TRBJ1-1, with D perhaps matching TRBD1 (6 bases). The germline V gene has CDR1 MNHEY and CDR2 SVGEGT. Trimming stripped 4 bases from V and 1 base from J, with 7 bases between. This CDR3 is 13 amino acids long. CDR3 in amino acids: CASSLGQNTEAFF. For the CDR3, the DNA is TGTGCCAGCAGTTTGGGACAGAACACTGAAGCTTTCTTT.

The gene calls are TRBV5-4 and TRBJ2-5, with TRBD2 identical over 15 bases. Germline values: CDR1 SGHNT, CDR2 YYREEE (reference sequence). The V and J ends lost 3 bases and 5 bases, in that order; junction bases with no gene match: 5. The CDR3 is 16 amino acids. The CDR3 sequence: CASSWGTSGRRETQYF. The CDR3 DNA sequence: TGTGCCAGCAGCTGGGGGACTAGCGGGAGGCGGGAGACCCAGTACTTC.

This clone was seen just once. The chain uses TRBV7-2 and TRBJ2-1; tentatively, D is TRBD2 (6 bases). V lost 4 bases and J 4 bases, leaving 14 bases between the germline ends. The V gene's germline CDR1 is SGHTA and CDR2 FQGNSA. The CDR3 consists of 15 residues. The CDR3 DNA reads TGTGCCAGCAGCTCGCGGGGTAACATTTACAATGAGCAGTTCTTC. Translating it yields CASSSRGNIYNEQFF. Combining the CDR3 with reference TRBV7-2 and TRBJ2-1 gives the whole variable domain GAGVSQSPSNKVTEKGKDVELRCDPISGHTALYWYRQSLGQGLEFLIYFQGNSAPDKSGLPSDRFSAERTGGSVSTLTIQRTQQEDSAVYLCASSSRGNIYNEQFFGPGTRLTVL.

J is TRBJ1-2 and V is TRBV6-1; the match to TRBD1 covers 9 bases. This CDR3 is built from 15 residues. Trimming cost V 7 bases and J 7 bases; bases outside gene matches: 13. Germline loops: CDR1 MNHNS, CDR2 SASEGT. The CDR3 region is CASTRQGQGSSGYTF. CDR3 DNA sequence: TGTGCCAGCACTCGACAAGGACAGGGGTCGAGTGGCTACACCTTC.

This chain connects TRBV29-1 to TRBJ2-1, with D maybe TRBD2 (5 bases). CDR1 is SQVTM and CDR2 is ANQGSEA in the germline V gene. This CDR3 is 12 amino acids long. V shed 4 bases and J shed 6 bases, with 10 bases lying between them. CDR3 residues: CSVGLALNEQFF. DNA of the CDR3: TGCAGCGTTGGCCTAGCACTCAATGAGCAGTTCTTC.

This chain connects TRBV19 to TRBJ2-2; no firm D call. CDR1 is LNHDA and CDR2 is SQIVND in the germline V gene (reference sequence). The length of the CDR3 is 12 residues. V was clipped by 7 bases and J by 1 base, with 4 bases between them. The CDR3 spells CASNRNTGELFF. The CDR3 region has the DNA TGTGCCAGTAACAGGAACACCGGGGAGCTGTTTTTT.

This clone appeared once. The chain couples TRBV7-8 to TRBJ2-7; TRBD1 matches at 9 bases. J lost 4 bases, V lost 5 bases, and 9 bases had no gene match. Germline lookup yields CDR1 SGHVS and CDR2 FQNEAQ. CDR3 length: 15 amino acids. CDR3 DNA sequence: TGTGCCAGCAGCAAGACCGGGACAGGGAGGTACGAGCAGTACTTC. It encodes CASSKTGTGRYEQYF.

Only one count was recorded for this clone. V gene TRBV4-2 combines with J gene TRBJ2-5, with D possibly TRBD1 on 6 matching bases. Trimming shortened V by 2 bases and J by 3 bases, and 10 bases separated the two germline ends. The CDR3 spans 14 residues. Germline lookup yields CDR1 LGHNA and CDR2 YNFKEQ. The CDR3 loop is CASSQYTGKETQYF. The CDR3 bases are TGTGCCAGCAGCCAATATACAGGGAAAGAGACCCAGTACTTC.

The chain carries TRBV6-5 and TRBJ1-3; TRBD1 matches at 8 bases. V shed 2 bases, J shed 4 bases, and the junction held 4 bases outside the gene matches. Germline CDR1 and CDR2: MNHEY and SVGAGI. The length of the CDR3 is 15 residues. CDR3 sequence: CASSYGGTGGNTIYF. CDR3 DNA: TGTGCCAGCAGTTACGGGGGGACAGGAGGAAACACCATATATTTT.

The V call is TRBV11-3, the J call TRBJ1-4, with 7 bases that match TRBD1. CDR1 is SGHNT and CDR2 is YENEEA in the germline V gene. CDR3 length: 15 amino acids. V dropped 5 bases and J dropped 8; count of bases not matched to a gene: 11. The CDR3 DNA reads as TGTGCCAGCAGCCTAATGACCGGGACAGAAGAAAAACTGTTTTTT. Translated: CASSLMTGTEEKLFF.

The rearrangement joins TRBV16 to TRBJ2-1; 15 nucleotides align to TRBD2. V gave up 1 base and J gave up 4 bases; unmatched junction bases: 5. This CDR3 is built from 18 residues. Germline CDR1 is KGHSY and CDR2 is FQNENV. CDR3 sequence reads: CASSQWGLAGGYYNEQFF. Written as DNA, the CDR3 is TGTGCCAGCAGCCAATGGGGACTAGCGGGAGGCTATTACAATGAGCAGTTCTTC.

The rearrangement uses TRBV28 and TRBJ1-6, with D tentatively TRBD1 (6 bases). The CDR3 extends over 13 amino acids. Per germline, CDR1 MDHEN and CDR2 SYDVKM. V lost 7 bases and J lost 6, with 10 bases in between. CDR3 sequence reads: CASTGGPNSPLHF. Here the CDR3 DNA reads TGTGCCAGCACGGGGGGCCCTAATTCACCCCTCCACTTT.

The rearrangement uses TRBV7-3 and TRBJ2-5; TRBD1 agrees at 9 bases. Germline CDR1 SGHTA, CDR2 FQGTGA. The J segment lost 2 bases and the V segment lost 2 bases, leaving 3 bases of the junction unmatched. This CDR3 is 15 amino acids long. This CDR3 is CASSLGTGIQETQYF. The CDR3 nucleotides are TGTGCCAGCAGCTTAGGGACAGGGATTCAAGAGACCCAGTACTTC.